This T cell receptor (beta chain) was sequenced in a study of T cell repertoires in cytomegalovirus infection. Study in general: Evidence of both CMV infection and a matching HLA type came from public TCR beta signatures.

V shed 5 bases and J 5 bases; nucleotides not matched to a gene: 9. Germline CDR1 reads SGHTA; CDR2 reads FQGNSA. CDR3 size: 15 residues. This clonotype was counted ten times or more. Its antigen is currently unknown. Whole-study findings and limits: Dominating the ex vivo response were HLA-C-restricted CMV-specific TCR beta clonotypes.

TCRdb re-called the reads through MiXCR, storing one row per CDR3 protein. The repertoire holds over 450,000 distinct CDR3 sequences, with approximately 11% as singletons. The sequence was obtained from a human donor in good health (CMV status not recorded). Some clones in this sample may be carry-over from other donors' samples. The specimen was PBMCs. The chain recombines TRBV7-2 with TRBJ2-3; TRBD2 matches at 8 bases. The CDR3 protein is CASSSSGTSIDTQYF. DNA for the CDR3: TGTGCCAGCAGCAGCTCCGGGACTAGTATAGATACGCAGTATTTT.